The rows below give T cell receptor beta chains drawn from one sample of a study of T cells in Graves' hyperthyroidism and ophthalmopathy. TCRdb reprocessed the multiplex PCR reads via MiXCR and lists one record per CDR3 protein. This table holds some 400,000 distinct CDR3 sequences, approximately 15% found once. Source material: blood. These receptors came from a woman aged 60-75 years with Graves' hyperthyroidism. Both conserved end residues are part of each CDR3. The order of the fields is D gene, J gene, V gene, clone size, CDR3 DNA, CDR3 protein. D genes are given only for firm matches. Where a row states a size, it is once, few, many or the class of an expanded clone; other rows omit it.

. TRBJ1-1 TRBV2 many TGTGCCAGCAGTGTTGGACGCCTAAACACTGAAGCTTTCTTT CASSVGRLNTEAFF
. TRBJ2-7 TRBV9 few TGTGCCAGCAGCGTATCTCCAGGGGGGACCTACGAGCAGTACTTC CASSVSPGGTYEQYF
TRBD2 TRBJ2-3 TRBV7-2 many TGTGCCAGCAGCTTAGTCGGGGGACTAGCGGGAGGCCTCCCCACAGATACGCAGTATTTT CASSLVGGLAGGLPTDTQYF
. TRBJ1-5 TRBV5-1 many TGCGCCAGCAGCTTAACGGGACAACTCAATCAGCCCCAGCATTTT CASSLTGQLNQPQHF
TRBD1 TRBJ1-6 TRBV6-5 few TGTGCCAGCAGTTACTCTCGGACAGGGGATTCACCCCTCCACTTT CASSYSRTGDSPLHF
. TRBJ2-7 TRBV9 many TGTGCCAGCAGCCCCCGTGGAGGAGGTTACGAGCAGTACTTC CASSPRGGGYEQYF
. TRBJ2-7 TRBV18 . TGTGCCAGCTCACCTAAGGGTTCCTCCTACGAGCAGTACTTC CASSPKGSSYEQYF
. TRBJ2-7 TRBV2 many TGTGCCAGCAGTGTACGGGACGAGCAGTACTTC CASSVRDEQYF
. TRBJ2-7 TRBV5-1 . TGCGCCAGCAGCTTGGCAGGGACTCCTACCTACGAGCAGTACTTC CASSLAGTPTYEQYF
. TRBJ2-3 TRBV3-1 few TGTGCCAGCAGCCAACCGGAGGCCTCAGATACGCAGTATTTT CASSQPEASDTQYF
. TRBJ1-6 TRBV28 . TGTGCCAGCAGTTTGACCCTCTATTACCGGCGTTCACCCCTCCACTTT CASSLTLYYRRSPLHF
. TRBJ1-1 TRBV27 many TGTGCCAGCAGTTTAGCCGGACGCAGCATGAACACTGAAGCTTTCTTT CASSLAGRSMNTEAFF
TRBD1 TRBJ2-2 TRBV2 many TGTGCCAGCAGTGTGAGGTCAGGGGGTGCCGGGGAGCTGTTTTTT CASSVRSGGAGELFF
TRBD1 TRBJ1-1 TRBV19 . TGTGCCAGTAGTCCCCGGCCCTGGACAGGGTTGAACACTGAAGCTTTCTTT CASSPRPWTGLNTEAFF
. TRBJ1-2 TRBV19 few TGTGCCAGTAGTATAGGGGCGGGGCTAGACTATGGCTACACCTTC CASSIGAGLDYGYTF
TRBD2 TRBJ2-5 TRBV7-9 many TGTGCCAGCAGCCGAAAAAAAGCGCTAGCGGGATTAGTGGAGACCCAGTACTTC CASSRKKALAGLVETQYF
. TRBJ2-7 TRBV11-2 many TGCTCCAGTCAGGGTGCTTCCTACGAGCAGTACTTC CSSQGASYEQYF
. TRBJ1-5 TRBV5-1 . TGCGCCAGCAGCCACGGGGGTGGGTGGCCCCAGCATTTT CASSHGGGWPQHF
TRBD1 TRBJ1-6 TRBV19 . TGTGCCAGTAGCTTCTTCCGGGACAGGGTCTATAATTCACCCCTCCACTTT CASSFFRDRVYNSPLHF
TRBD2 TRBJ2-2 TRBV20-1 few TGCAGTGCTAATACAGGGACTAGCGGGACCGGGGAGCTGTTTTTT CSANTGTSGTGELFF
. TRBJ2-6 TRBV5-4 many TGTGCCAGCAGCTTGTGGGGGAACGTCCTGACTTTC CASSLWGNVLTF
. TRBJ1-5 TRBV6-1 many TGTGCCAGCAGGGGTCCGGGTGATAGCAATCAGCCCCAGCATTTT CASRGPGDSNQPQHF
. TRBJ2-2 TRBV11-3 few TGTGCCAGCAGCAAAGGGGTGGGGGAGCTGTTTTTT CASSKGVGELFF
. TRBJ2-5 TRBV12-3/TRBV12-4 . TGTGCCAGCTGTAGTGGGCAGGCTGGGACCCAGTACTTC CASCSGQAGTQYF
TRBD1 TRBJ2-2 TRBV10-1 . TGCGCCAGCAGGCCCGACAGGGCCACCGGGGAGCTGTTTTTT CASRPDRATGELFF
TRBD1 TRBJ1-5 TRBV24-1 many TGTGCCACAGAACCGGGACAGGGCAATCAGCCCCAGCATTTT CATEPGQGNQPQHF
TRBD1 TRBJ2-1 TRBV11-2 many TGTGCCAGCAGCTTAACAGGGGGGAATGAGCAGTTCTTC CASSLTGGNEQFF
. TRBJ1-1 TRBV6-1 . TGTGCCAGCAGCCGGAGGACTGAAGCTTTCTTT CASSRRTEAFF
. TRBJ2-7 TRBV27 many TGTGCCAGCAGTTTATCGGGACTGAGCTCCTACGAGCAGTACTTC CASSLSGLSSYEQYF
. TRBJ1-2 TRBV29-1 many TGCAGCGTCGAGGACAATAACTATGGCTACACCTTC CSVEDNNYGYTF
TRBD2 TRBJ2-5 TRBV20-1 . TGCAGTGCTAGTAAGGGGCTAGCGGGAGCCCAGTACTTC CSASKGLAGAQYF
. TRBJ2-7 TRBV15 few TGTGCCACCAGCAGAGTGGGGTCGGGGAAGGGCGAGCAGTACTTC CATSRVGSGKGEQYF
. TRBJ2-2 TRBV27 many TGTGCCAGCAGTTTGAGCCGTATTCCCGGGGAGCTGTTTTTT CASSLSRIPGELFF
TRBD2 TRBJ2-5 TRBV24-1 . TGTGTCACCAGTGATCAGCGGGAGGGCCAAGAGACCCAGTACTTC CVTSDQREGQETQYF
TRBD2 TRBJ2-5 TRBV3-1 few TGTGCCAGCAGCCAAGATCAAGTAGCGGGAGGCCAAGAGACCCAGTACTTC CASSQDQVAGGQETQYF
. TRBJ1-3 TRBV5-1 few TGCGCCAGCAGCTGGGCGGAGGGGAGCTCTGGAAACACCATATATTTT CASSWAEGSSGNTIYF
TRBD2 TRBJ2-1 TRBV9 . TGTGCCAGCAGCGTAGGGGGACTAGCAGACCCCTACAATGAGCAGTTCTTC CASSVGGLADPYNEQFF
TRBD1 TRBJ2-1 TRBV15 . TGTGCCACCAGCAGGGGGGACAGCCGCGCGCGGGTGCAGTTCTTC CATSRGDSRARVQFF
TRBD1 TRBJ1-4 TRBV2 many TGTGCCAGGTCGGGGACAGGAGGCGAAAAACTGTTTTTT CARSGTGGEKLFF
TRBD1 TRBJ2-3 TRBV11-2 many TGTGCCAGCAGCTCCTACATGGACAGGGGTACGAGGAGGGCTAGCACAGATACGCAGTATTTT CASSSYMDRGTRRASTDTQYF
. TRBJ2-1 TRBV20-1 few TGCAGTGCTAGAGCCTCCCTCTCCAATGAGCAGTTCTTC CSARASLSNEQFF
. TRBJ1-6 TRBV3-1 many TGTGCCAGCAGCCCCTCGGGCCCTAATTCACCCCTCCACTTT CASSPSGPNSPLHF
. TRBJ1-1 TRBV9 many TGTGCCAGCAGCCCCCAGCCCTCCCGCACTGAAGCTTTCTTT CASSPQPSRTEAFF
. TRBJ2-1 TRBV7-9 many TGTGCCAGCAGGCCTACAGGGCTCGATGAGCAGTTCTTC CASRPTGLDEQFF
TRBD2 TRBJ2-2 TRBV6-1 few TGTGCCAGCAGTGCCCAGCGGGGGACCGGGGAGCTGTTTTTT CASSAQRGTGELFF
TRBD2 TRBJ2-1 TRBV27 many TGTGCCAGCAGTTTAAGGCTAGCGGTTAATGAGCAGTTCTTC CASSLRLAVNEQFF
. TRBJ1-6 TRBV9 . TGTGCCAGCAGCGCCCAGGGTGCCCATAATTCACCCCTCCACTTT CASSAQGAHNSPLHF
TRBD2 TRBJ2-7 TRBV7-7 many TGTGCTAGCAGCCCGGGACTAGCGTTAACCTACGAGCAGTACTTC CASSPGLALTYEQYF
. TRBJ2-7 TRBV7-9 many TGTGCCAGCAGCCCCTGGACTGATTCCTACGAGCAGTACTTC CASSPWTDSYEQYF
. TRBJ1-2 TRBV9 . TGTGCCAGCAGCGTGTGGGACAACCAACCCGGGGGCTACACCTTC CASSVWDNQPGGYTF
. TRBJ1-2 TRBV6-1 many TGTGCCAGCAGTGAAGCTGCGGGGGCGGGGTATGGCTACACCTTC CASSEAAGAGYGYTF
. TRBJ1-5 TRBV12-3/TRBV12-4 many TGTGCCAGCGGACGGGGTGGGGTCAGCAATCAGCCCCAGCATTTT CASGRGGVSNQPQHF
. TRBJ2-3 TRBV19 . TGTGCCAGTAGTACACTAAGGTACAGGGAGGATACGCAGTATTTT CASSTLRYREDTQYF
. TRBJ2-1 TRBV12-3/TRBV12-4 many TGTGCCAGCAGTTTCTCATCACAGCGTAATGAGCAGTTCTTC CASSFSSQRNEQFF
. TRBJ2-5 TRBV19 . TGTGCCAGTAGTATAAAGACTAACCAAGAGACCCAGTACTTC CASSIKTNQETQYF
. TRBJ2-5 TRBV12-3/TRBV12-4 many TGTGCCAGCGCCCGGGACCACCAAGAGACCCAGTACTTC CASARDHQETQYF
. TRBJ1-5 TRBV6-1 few TGTGCCAGCAGCAGACAGGAAACCCAGCATTTT CASSRQETQHF
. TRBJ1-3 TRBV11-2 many TGTGCCAGCAGCTTAGGGCTGCGGGGCTCTGGAAACACCATATATTTT CASSLGLRGSGNTIYF